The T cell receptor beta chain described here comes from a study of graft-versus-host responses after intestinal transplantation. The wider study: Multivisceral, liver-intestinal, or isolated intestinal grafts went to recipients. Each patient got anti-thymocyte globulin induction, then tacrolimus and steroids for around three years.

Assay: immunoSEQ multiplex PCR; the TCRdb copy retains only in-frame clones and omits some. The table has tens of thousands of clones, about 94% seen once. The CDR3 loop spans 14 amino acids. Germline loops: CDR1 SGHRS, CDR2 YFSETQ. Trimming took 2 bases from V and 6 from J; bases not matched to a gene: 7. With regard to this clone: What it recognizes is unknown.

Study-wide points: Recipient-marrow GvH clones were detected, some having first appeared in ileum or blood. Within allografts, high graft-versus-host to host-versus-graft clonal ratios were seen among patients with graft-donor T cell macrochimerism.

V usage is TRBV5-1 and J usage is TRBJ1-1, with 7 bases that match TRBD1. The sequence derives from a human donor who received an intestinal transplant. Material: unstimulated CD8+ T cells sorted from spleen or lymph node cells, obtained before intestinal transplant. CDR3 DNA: TGCGCCAGCAGCTTAGGACAGGACTTCCCTGAAGCTTTCTTT. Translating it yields CASSLGQDFPEAFF. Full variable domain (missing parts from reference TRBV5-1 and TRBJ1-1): KAGVTQTPRYLIKTRGQQVTLSCSPISGHRSVSWYQQTPGQGLQFLFEYFSETQRNKGNFPGRFSGRQFSNSRSEMNVSTLELGDSALYLCASSLGQDFPEAFFGQGTRLTVV.